The text below deals with one T cell receptor (beta chain). These data come from a study of blood T cell repertoires in COVID-19. Seattle cases were enrolled at active infection and followed longitudinally. Profiled with immunoSEQ multiplex PCR; TCRdb holds only in-frame clones, not every one. The table has 250,000 to 400,000 clones, approximately 89% seen once. This TCR derives from a woman in her twenties or thirties with COVID-19, enrolled during active disease. The specimen was peripheral blood.

The CDR3, as DNA: TGTGCCAGCAGTTTATTTGTGCCAGATTATGGCTACACCTTC. The encoded protein is CASSLFVPDYGYTF. J is TRBJ1-2 and V is TRBV28, with D unclear. The germline gives CDR1 MDHEN, CDR2 SYDVKM. Trimming stripped 1 base from V and 5 bases from J, with 11 bases between. This CDR3 is 14 amino acids long.